This section outlines one T cell receptor beta chain sequence together with its context. This sample was included in a study of spatial heterogeneity in lung cancer. For the study at large: The donor population consisted of some 67 patients with untreated, early-stage non-small cell lung cancer. Where available, sequencing covered follow-up PBMC samples, taken at a median of about two years after resection.

Regarding time point: blood at routine non-recurrence follow-up after resection. Material for sequencing was whole RNA from tumor, nontumor lung or frozen PBMC, left unsorted. V lost 7 bases to trimming and J lost 5 bases; unmatched junction nucleotides: 6. Germline values: CDR1 SGHTA, CDR2 FQGNSA. The CDR3 length is 13 residues. From the 5' RACE reads, TCRdb called clonotypes with MiXCR, one entry per CDR3 protein. In the table there are approximately 56,000 distinct CDR3 sequences, more than 6.5% of which are singletons. This chain links TRBV7-2 with TRBJ1-1, with 8 bases identical to TRBD1. The TCR was taken from a female donor with early-stage non-small cell lung cancer. The sample in question was PBMCs, obtained at follow-up. DNA of the CDR3: TGTGCCAGCAACCGACAGGGGAATACTGAAGCTTTCTTT. Protein product: CASNRQGNTEAFF. Based on the CDR3 plus reference TRBV7-2 and TRBJ1-1, the full variable domain is GAGVSQSPSNKVTEKGKDVELRCDPISGHTALYWYRQSLGQGLEFLIYFQGNSAPDKSGLPSDRFSAERTGGSVSTLTIQRTQQEDSAVYLCASNRQGNTEAFFGQGTRLTVV.